A selection of T cell receptor beta chains follows, all from one sample in a study of blood T cell repertoires in COVID-19. Measured with immunoSEQ multiplex PCR; TCRdb has only the in-frame clones, and not every one. In the table there are 210,000 or so clones, under 90% of which are singletons. The material sequenced was PBMCs or T cells enriched from blood (not recorded which). The receptor set was obtained from a man aged 60-69 years who had recovered from COVID-19. CDR3s include the opening cysteine and the closing phenylalanine or tryptophan. Each record gives: J gene, clone size, D gene, V gene, CDR3 DNA, CDR3 protein. A D gene is named only where the DNA matches it firmly. Clone sizes are given selectively: once, few, many, or a class where the clone is expanded.

TRBJ1-4 - - TRBV6-5 TGTGCCAGCGGTAAAACAGGCTCAACTAATGAAAAACTGTTTTTT CASGKTGSTNEKLFF
TRBJ1-4 - - TRBV28 TGTGCCAGCAGTTTTGGTGACAGAGCTAATGAAAAACTGTTTTTT CASSFGDRANEKLFF
TRBJ1-5 - TRBD1 TRBV5-5 TGTGCCAGCAGCTTAGACAGGGGAAATCAGCCCCAGCATTTT CASSLDRGNQPQHF
TRBJ1-2 - TRBD1 TRBV6-5 TGTGCCAGCAGCCGACAGGGGGCAAACTATGGCTACACCTTC CASSRQGANYGYTF
TRBJ2-1 - TRBD2 TRBV5-1 TGCGCCAGCAGCGCAGGGACTAGCGGGGGAGCTTCCTACAATGAGCAGTTCTTC CASSAGTSGGASYNEQFF
TRBJ2-2 few - TRBV11-3 TGTGCCAGCAGCTCCTTCCCCGGACAGTCGAACACCGGGGAGCTGTTTTTT CASSSFPGQSNTGELFF
TRBJ1-1 - - TRBV5-1 TGCGCCAGCAGCTTGGTAGCCGGCAATGACCGAAGTGAAGCTTTCTTT CASSLVAGNDRSEAFF
TRBJ2-1 - TRBD1 TRBV5-5 TGTGCCAGCAGTAAGCACCCCGACAGGGGGGGTAATGAGCAGTTCTTC CASSKHPDRGGNEQFF
TRBJ1-1 - - TRBV6-5 TGTGCCACCGTGGACAGCTTGAACACTGAAGCTTTCTTT CATVDSLNTEAFF
TRBJ2-7 - - TRBV19 TGTGCCAGTAGTAAAACAGGGTTTTCCTACGAGCAGTACTTC CASSKTGFSYEQYF
TRBJ2-3 once TRBD2 TRBV11-2 TGTGCCAGCAGCCCCAGTTATGGCGCGGGGGGTTGGAATACGCAGTATTTT CASSPSYGAGGWNTQYF
TRBJ2-2 - - TRBV19 TGTGCCAGTAGTACCCGGGACACCAAGAACACCGGGGAGCTGTTTTTT CASSTRDTKNTGELFF
TRBJ2-1 - - TRBV3-1/TRBV3-2 TGTGCCAGCAGCCAAGAAGCCTCATCCTACAATGAGCAGTTCTTC CASSQEASSYNEQFF
TRBJ1-1 - - TRBV6-5 TGTGCCAGCGGTCATAGAAACACTGAAGCTTTCTTT CASGHRNTEAFF
TRBJ2-1 - TRBD2 TRBV2 TGTGCCAGCAGTACCGGGACTAGCTCTGAGCAGTTCTTC CASSTGTSSEQFF
TRBJ2-7 - - TRBV29-1 TGCAGCGTTGCAGGATTGGGACAAGAGCAGTACTTC CSVAGLGQEQYF
TRBJ2-2 - - TRBV6-5 TGTGCCAGCAGTTACGTCAGGGGTACCGGGGAGCTGTTTTTT CASSYVRGTGELFF
TRBJ2-7 - TRBD1 TRBV12-3/TRBV12-4 TGTGCCAGCAGTGCGGACAGGTCCTCCGAGCAGTACTTC CASSADRSSEQYF
TRBJ1-2 - - TRBV5-6 TGTGCCAGCAGCTTGGTCGGGGTTTCGAACTATGGCTACACCTTC CASSLVGVSNYGYTF
TRBJ1-2 - - TRBV7-8 TGTGCCAGCAGCCCGGAGACAGGCCGAGCTAACTATGGCTACACCTTC CASSPETGRANYGYTF
TRBJ1-2 - TRBD1 TRBV6-5 TGTGCCAGCAGGCCGGGACAGAACTATGGCTACACCTTC CASRPGQNYGYTF
TRBJ1-1 - TRBD1 TRBV18 TGTGCCAGCTCATCCGGGACAGCGAACACTGAAGCTTTCTTT CASSSGTANTEAFF
TRBJ2-5 - TRBD2 TRBV5-6 TGTGCCAGCAGCCCTTTAAGGTCAACACTAGCGATGGAGACCCAGTACTTC CASSPLRSTLAMETQYF
TRBJ2-2 - - TRBV19 TGTGCCAGTAGTACGCTACTAGCTCCCGGGGAGCTGTTTTTT CASSTLLAPGELFF
TRBJ2-7 once - TRBV7-3 TGTGCCAGCAGCTTAACAGGGGGTCAGGGCAGCGAGCAGTACTTC CASSLTGGQGSEQYF
TRBJ2-3 - TRBD2 TRBV5-1 TGCGCCAGCAGCTTCGGGACTACCACAGATACGCAGTATTTT CASSFGTTTDTQYF
TRBJ1-6 - TRBD1 TRBV11-3 TGTGCCAGCAGCCAACGACAGGGCTACTCACCCCTCCACTTT CASSQRQGYSPLHF
TRBJ1-2 - TRBD1 TRBV27 TGTGCCAGCAGTCCGAGGACAGGGGGCAAAGGCTACACCTTC CASSPRTGGKGYTF
TRBJ1-1 - - TRBV11-2 TGTGCCAGCAGCTCCCAGGACACTGAAGCTTTCTTT CASSSQDTEAFF
TRBJ1-1 - - TRBV11-2 TGTGCCAGCAGCTTTCTCAGCGTAGTGGATAAAGCTTTCTTT CASSFLSVVDKAFF
TRBJ1-1 - TRBD1 TRBV5-1 TGCGCCAGCAGCTTGGTGGCAGGGGGGAACACTGAAGCTTTCTTT CASSLVAGGNTEAFF
TRBJ1-2 - - TRBV19 TGTGCCAGTAAAATAACCGGGCAGGGCCTAATAAACTATGGCTACACCTTC CASKITGQGLINYGYTF
TRBJ2-7 - - TRBV7-9 TGTGCCAGCAGCCCAGGGGGGACAGTATACGAGCAGTACTTC CASSPGGTVYEQYF
TRBJ2-1 - - TRBV6-2/TRBV6-3 TGTGCCAGCAGTTTTGCGGGGTACAATGAGCAGTTCTTC CASSFAGYNEQFF
TRBJ1-1 - - TRBV16 TGTGCCAGCAGCCAATACAGGGTGGAATCGAACACTGAAGCTTTCTTT CASSQYRVESNTEAFF
TRBJ2-1 - TRBD2 TRBV7-9 TGTGCCAGCAGCTTAGCGTTTCTAGCGGGACATGAGCAGTTCTTC CASSLAFLAGHEQFF
TRBJ1-4 - - TRBV11-2 TGTGCCAGCAGCTTAGTCCGGGGAGGTGGGACTAATGAAAAACTGTTTTTT CASSLVRGGGTNEKLFF
TRBJ2-3 - TRBD1 TRBV27 TGTGCCAGCAGTTTCGGCCAGGGGGCTACAGATACGCAGTATTTT CASSFGQGATDTQYF
TRBJ2-7 - - TRBV5-1 TGCGCCAGCAGTCCCCCGGTCCTCTACGAGCAGTACTTC CASSPPVLYEQYF
TRBJ1-6 - - TRBV14 TGTGCCAGCAGCCAGCAGATGACCGCAGGCCCCCTCCACTTT CASSQQMTAGPLHF
TRBJ1-2 few - TRBV9 TGTGCCAGCAGCGAGTCAGGACTTAACTATGGCTACACCTTC CASSESGLNYGYTF
TRBJ2-3 - - TRBV7-3 TGTGCCAGCAGCACCATCCCGGGAAATACGCAGTATTTT CASSTIPGNTQYF
TRBJ2-3 - TRBD2 TRBV19 TGTGCCAGTGGCTCTAGACTAGCGGGGAGTTATACGCAGTATTTT CASGSRLAGSYTQYF
TRBJ2-1 - TRBD2 TRBV5-1 TGCGCCAGCAGTTATGGGACTAGCGGGGTGGCTGAGCAGTTCTTC CASSYGTSGVAEQFF
TRBJ1-6 - TRBD1 TRBV19 TGTGCCAGTAGTAACCGGGACAGGGCTTCACCCCTCCACTTT CASSNRDRASPLHF